This record covers a single T cell receptor beta chain. Its antigen remains unknown. Clones were sequenced by immunoSEQ multiplex PCR, and TCRdb holds only the in-frame ones, with some missing. The sample records over 70,000 clones, about 83% being singletons. The sample comes from a study of OX40 agonist ivuxolimab in advanced cancers. At the level of the study: Partial responses were achieved by three patients, of whom one had hepatocellular carcinoma and two had cutaneous melanoma.

Study-level findings and limits: Certain nonresponding patients likewise had low normalized T-cell clonal expansion.

From germline, CDR1 is MNHEY and CDR2 SVGAGI. The length of the CDR3 is 15 residues. V was clipped by 9 bases and J by 0 bases, with 17 bases between them. Sequencing was performed on CD4+ or CD8+ T cells sorted from blood, taken in a trial of the OX40 agonist ivuxolimab. This TCR was sampled from an adult with an advanced solid tumor such as melanoma, head and neck, liver or kidney cancer. This chain connects TRBV6-5 to TRBJ1-1; D remains unclear. CDR3 region: CASKRSTLMNTEAFF. For the CDR3, the DNA is TGTGCCAGTAAAAGGTCTACCCTAATGAACACTGAAGCTTTCTTT.